This T cell receptor beta chain is from a study of T cell repertoires in cytomegalovirus infection. Study information: Public TCR beta signatures provided an indication of both CMV infection and a matching HLA type. Findings of the study overall: Carriage of CMV together with the relevant HLA was identifiable through cumulative public TCR beta family frequency. In two of eight donors, the top clonotype was HLA-C-restricted CMV-specific.

Germline CDR1 reads SGHAT; CDR2 reads FQNNGV. V was clipped by 0 bases and J by 4 bases, with 15 bases between them. CDR3 size: 17 residues. This clonotype was detected ten times or more. Its antigen is not identified. TCRdb redid the calling of the reads with MiXCR, one entry per CDR3 protein. In the table there are hundreds of thousands of distinct CDR3 sequences, less than 25% of which are singletons. This chain joins TRBV11-2 and TRBJ2-2, with a tentative D call TRBD1 (5 bases). Sequencing was carried out using CD8+ T cells from PBMCs. The sequence was obtained from a human donor in good health (CMV status not recorded). Some clones in this sample may be carry-over from other donors' samples. The CDR3 spells CASSLDPRAVGTGELFF. Here the CDR3 DNA reads TGTGCCAGCAGCTTAGACCCCAGGGCTGTAGGCACCGGGGAGCTGTTTTTT.